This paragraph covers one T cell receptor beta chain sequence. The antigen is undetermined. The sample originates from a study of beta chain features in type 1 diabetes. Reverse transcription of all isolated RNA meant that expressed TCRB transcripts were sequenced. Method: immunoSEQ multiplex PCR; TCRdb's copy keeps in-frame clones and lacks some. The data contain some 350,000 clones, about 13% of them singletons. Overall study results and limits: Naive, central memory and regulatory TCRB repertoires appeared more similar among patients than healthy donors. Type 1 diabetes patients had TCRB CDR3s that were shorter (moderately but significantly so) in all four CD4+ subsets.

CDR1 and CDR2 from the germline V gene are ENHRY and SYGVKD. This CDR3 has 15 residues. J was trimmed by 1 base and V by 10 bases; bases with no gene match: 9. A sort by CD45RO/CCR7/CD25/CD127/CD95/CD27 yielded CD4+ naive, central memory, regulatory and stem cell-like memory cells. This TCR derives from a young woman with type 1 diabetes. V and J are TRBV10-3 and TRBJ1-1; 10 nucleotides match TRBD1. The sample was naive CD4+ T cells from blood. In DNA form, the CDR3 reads TGTGCCACCTCTTTGACAGGGGGCGCGAACACTGAAGCTTTCTTT. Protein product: CATSLTGGANTEAFF.